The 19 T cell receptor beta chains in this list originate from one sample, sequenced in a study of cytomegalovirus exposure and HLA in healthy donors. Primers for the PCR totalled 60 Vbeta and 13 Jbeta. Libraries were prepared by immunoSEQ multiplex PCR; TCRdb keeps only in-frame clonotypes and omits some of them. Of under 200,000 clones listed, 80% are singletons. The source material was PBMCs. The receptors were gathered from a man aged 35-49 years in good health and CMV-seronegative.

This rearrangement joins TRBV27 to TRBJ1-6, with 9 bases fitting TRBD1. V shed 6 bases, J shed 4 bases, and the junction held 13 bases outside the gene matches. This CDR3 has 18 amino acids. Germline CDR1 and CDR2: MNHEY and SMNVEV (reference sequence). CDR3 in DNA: TGTGCCAGCAGCCGGGACAGGGCTGGGGGGGTATATAATTCACCCCTCCACTTT. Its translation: CASSRDRAGGVYNSPLHF.

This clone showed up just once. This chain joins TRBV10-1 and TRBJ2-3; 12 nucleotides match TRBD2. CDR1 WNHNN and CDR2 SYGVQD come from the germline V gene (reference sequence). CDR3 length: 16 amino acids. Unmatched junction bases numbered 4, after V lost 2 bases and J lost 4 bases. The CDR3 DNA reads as TGCGCCAGCAGTGAGGGGACTAGCGGGCACCCAGATACGCAGTATTTT. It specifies CASSEGTSGHPDTQYF.

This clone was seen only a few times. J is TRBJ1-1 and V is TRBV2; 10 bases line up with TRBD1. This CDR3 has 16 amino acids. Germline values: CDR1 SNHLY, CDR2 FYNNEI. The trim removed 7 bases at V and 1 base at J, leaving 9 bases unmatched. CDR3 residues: CASTPGQGRGNTEAFF. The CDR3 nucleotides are TGTGCCAGCACCCCGGGACAGGGGCGGGGGAACACTGAAGCTTTCTTT.

Here the CDR3 reads CASSPPGTGLDYGYTF. The DNA of the CDR3 is TGTGCCAGCAGCCCGCCAGGGACAGGGTTGGACTATGGCTACACCTTC. The chain combines TRBV9 with TRBJ1-2; TRBD1 aligns across 9 bases. From germline, CDR1 is SGDLS and CDR2 YYNGEE. The CDR3 is made up of 16 amino acids. J lost 3 bases, V lost 4 bases, and 10 bases had no gene match.

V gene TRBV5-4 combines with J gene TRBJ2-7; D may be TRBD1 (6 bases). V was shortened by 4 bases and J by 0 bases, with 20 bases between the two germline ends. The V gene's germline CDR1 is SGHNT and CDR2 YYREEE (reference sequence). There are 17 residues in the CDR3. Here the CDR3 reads CASSNGQGYTSSYEQYF. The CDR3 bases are TGTGCCAGCAGCAATGGGCAGGGGTATACGAGCTCCTACGAGCAGTACTTC.

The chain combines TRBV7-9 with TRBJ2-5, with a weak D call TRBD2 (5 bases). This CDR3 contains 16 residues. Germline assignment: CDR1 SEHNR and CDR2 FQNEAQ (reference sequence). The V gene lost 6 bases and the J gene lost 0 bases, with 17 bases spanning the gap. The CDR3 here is CASRPEERTYQETQYF. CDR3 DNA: TGTGCCAGCAGGCCCGAGGAGCGGACGTACCAAGAGACCCAGTACTTC.

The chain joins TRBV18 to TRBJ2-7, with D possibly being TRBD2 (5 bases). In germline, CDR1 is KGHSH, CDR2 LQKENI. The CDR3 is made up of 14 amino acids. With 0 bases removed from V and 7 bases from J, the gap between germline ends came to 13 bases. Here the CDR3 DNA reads TGTGCCAGCTCACCACCTCATAGCGACCGGGAGCAGTACTTC. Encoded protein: CASSPPHSDREQYF.

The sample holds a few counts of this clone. The CDR3 region is CAGTERKRNTEAFF. As DNA, the CDR3 is TGTGCCGGTACGGAGAGGAAAAGGAACACTGAAGCTTTCTTT. V and J are TRBV2 and TRBJ1-1; no reliable D call. This CDR3 has 14 residues. Germline CDR1 and CDR2: SNHLY and FYNNEI. Trimming left V 11 bases short and J 1 base short, with 17 bases between.

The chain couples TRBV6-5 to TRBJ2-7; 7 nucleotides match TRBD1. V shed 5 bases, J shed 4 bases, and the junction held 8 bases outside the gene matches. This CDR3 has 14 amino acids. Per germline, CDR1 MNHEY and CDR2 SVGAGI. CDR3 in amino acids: CASSRQGGEYEQYF. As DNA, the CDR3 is TGTGCCAGCAGTCGACAGGGTGGAGAATACGAGCAGTACTTC.

The CDR3 DNA reads as TGCGCCAGCAGAAGAGCTACCTACGAGCAGTACTTC. Its translation is CASRRATYEQYF. This rearrangement joins TRBV5-1 to TRBJ2-7; D remains ambiguous. Germline V gives CDR1 SGHRS, CDR2 YFSETQ. V was clipped by 5 bases and J by 2 bases, with 8 bases between them. The CDR3 is 12 residues long.

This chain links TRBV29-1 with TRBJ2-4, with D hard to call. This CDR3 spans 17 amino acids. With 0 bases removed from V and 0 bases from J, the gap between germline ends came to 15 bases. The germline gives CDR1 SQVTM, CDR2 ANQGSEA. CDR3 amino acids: CSVEEFQSVLAKNIQYF. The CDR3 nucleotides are TGCAGCGTTGAAGAGTTCCAGTCAGTCCTAGCCAAAAACATTCAGTACTTC.

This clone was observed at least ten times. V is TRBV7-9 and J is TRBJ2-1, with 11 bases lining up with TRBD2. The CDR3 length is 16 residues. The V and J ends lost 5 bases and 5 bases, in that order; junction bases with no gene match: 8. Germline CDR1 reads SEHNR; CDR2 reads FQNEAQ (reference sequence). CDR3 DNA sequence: TGTGCCAGCAGCAATCCACTAGCGGGGGCAAACAATGAGCAGTTCTTC. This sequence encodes CASSNPLAGANNEQFF.

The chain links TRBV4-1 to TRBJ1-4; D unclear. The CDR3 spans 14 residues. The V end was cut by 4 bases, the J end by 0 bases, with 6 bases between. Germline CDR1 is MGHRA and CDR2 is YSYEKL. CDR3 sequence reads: CASSLGATNEKLFF. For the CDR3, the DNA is TGCGCCAGCAGCCTCGGGGCAACTAATGAAAAACTGTTTTTT.

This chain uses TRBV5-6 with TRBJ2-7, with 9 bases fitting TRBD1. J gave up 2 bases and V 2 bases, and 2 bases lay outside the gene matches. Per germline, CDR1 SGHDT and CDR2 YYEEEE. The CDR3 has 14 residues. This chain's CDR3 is CASSFGTGTYEQYF. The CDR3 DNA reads TGTGCCAGCAGCTTCGGGACAGGGACCTACGAGCAGTACTTC.

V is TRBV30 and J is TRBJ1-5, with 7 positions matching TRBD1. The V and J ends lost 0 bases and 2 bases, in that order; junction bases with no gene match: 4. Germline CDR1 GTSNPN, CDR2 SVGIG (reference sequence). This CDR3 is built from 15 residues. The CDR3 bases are TGTGCCTGGAGTGTACCAGGGGGTGGCAATCAGCCCCAGCATTTT. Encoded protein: CAWSVPGGGNQPQHF.

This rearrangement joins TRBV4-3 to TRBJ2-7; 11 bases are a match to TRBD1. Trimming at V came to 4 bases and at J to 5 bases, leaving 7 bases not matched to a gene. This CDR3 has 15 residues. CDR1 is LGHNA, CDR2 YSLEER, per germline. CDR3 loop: CASSRDRGFPNEQYF. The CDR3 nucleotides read TGCGCCAGCAGCCGGGACAGGGGGTTTCCAAACGAGCAGTACTTC.

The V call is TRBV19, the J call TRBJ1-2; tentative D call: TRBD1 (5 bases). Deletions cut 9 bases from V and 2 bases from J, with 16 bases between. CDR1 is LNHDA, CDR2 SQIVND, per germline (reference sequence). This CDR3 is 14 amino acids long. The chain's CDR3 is CASEPVKGNYGYTF. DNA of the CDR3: TGTGCCAGCGAGCCAGTAAAGGGGAACTATGGCTACACCTTC.

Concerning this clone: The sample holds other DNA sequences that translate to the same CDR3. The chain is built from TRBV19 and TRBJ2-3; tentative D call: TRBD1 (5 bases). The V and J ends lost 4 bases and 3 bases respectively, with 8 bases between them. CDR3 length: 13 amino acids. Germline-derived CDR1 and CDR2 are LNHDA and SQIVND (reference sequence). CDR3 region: CASSTGFTDTQYF. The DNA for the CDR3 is TGTGCCAGTAGTACAGGGTTTACAGATACGCAGTATTTT.

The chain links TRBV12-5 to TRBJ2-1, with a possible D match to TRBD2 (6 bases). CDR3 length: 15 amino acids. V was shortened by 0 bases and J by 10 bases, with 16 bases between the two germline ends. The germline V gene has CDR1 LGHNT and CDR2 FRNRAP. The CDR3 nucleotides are TGTGCTAGTGGTTTGGTATTAGGGAGGCCACCGGAGCAGTTCTTC. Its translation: CASGLVLGRPPEQFF.